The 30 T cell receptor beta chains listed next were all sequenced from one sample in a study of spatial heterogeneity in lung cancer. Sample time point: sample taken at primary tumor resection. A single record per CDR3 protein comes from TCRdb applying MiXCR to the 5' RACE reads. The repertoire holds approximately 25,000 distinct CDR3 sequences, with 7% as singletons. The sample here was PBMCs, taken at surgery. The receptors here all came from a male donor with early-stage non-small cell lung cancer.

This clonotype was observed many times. In nucleotides, the CDR3 is TGTGCCTGGAGGACAGCTAATAATTCACCCCTCCACTTT. Encoded protein: CAWRTANNSPLHF. The genes are TRBV30 and TRBJ1-6; weak D call: TRBD1 (5 bases). CDR3 size: 13 residues. V was shortened by 3 bases and J by 5 bases, with 8 bases between the two germline ends. Looked up from germline, CDR1 is GTSNPN and CDR2 is SVGIG (reference sequence).

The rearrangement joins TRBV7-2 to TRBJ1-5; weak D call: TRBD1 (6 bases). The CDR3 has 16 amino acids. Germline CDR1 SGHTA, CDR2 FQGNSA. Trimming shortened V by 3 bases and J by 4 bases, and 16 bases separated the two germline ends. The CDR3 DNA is TGTGCCAGCAGCTTTAAGGGGGACCTAGATAATCAGCCCCAGCATTTT. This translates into CASSFKGDLDNQPQHF.

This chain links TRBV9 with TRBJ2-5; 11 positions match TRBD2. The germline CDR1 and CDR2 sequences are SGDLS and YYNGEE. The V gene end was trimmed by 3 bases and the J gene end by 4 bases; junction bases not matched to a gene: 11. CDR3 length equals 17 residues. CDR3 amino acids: CASSGPDTSGRGETQYF. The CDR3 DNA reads TGTGCCAGCAGCGGACCCGATACTAGCGGGAGAGGAGAGACCCAGTACTTC.

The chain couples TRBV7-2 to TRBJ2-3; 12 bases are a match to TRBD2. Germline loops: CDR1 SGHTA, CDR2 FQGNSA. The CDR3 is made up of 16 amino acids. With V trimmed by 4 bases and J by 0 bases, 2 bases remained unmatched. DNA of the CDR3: TGTGCCAGCAGCTCCGGACTAGCGGGGAGCACAGATACGCAGTATTTT. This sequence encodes CASSSGLAGSTDTQYF.

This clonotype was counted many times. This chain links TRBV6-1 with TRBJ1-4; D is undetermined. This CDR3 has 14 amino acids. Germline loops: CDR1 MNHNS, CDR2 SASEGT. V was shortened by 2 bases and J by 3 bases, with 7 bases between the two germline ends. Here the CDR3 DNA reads TGTGCCAGCAGTGAACGGTGGGCTAATGAAAAACTGTTTTTT. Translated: CASSERWANEKLFF.

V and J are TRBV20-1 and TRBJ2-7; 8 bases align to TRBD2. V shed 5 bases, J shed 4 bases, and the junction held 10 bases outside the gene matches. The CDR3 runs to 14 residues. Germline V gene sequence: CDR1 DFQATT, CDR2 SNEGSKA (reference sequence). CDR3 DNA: TGCAGTGCTGTAAACCAGCGGGGGATGTACGAGCAGTACTTC. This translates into CSAVNQRGMYEQYF.

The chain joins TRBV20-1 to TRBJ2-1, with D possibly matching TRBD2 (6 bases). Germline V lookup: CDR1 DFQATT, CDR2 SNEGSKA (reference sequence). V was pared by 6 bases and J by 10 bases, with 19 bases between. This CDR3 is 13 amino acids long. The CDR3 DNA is TGCAGTGCCCCGGGACTGGCCAAGAGAGAGCAGTTCTTC. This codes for CSAPGLAKREQFF.

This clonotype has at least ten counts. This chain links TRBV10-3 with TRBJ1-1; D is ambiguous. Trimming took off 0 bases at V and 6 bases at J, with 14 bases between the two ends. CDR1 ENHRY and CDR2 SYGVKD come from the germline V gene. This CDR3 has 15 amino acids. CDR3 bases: TGTGCCATCAGTGAGTCGAGAACGGAGCGATCTGAAGCTTTCTTT. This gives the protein CAISESRTERSEAFF.

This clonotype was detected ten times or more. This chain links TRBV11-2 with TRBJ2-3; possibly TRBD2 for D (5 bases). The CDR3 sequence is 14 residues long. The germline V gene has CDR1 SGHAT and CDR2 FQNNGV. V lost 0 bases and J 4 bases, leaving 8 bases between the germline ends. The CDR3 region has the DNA TGTGCCAGCAGCTTAGACGGGATCGCAGATACGCAGTATTTT. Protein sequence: CASSLDGIADTQYF.

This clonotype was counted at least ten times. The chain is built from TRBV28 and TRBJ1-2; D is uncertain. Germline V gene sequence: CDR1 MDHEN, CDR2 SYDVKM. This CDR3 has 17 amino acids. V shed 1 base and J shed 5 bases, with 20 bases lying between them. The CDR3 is CASSLLSGSRAHYGYTF. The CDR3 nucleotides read TGTGCCAGCAGTTTATTGTCTGGTAGTCGGGCCCATTATGGCTACACCTTC.

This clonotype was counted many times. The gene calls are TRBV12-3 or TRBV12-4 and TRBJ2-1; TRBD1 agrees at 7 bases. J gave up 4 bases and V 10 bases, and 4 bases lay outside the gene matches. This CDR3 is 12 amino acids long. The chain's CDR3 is CATGTEYNEQFF. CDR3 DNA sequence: TGTGCCACCGGGACAGAGTACAATGAGCAGTTCTTC.

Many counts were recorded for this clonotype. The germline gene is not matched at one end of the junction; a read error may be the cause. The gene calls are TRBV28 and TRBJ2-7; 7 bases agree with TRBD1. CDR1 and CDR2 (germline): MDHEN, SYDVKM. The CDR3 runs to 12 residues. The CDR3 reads CASSLFRDSFTF. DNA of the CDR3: TGTGCCAGCAGTCTCTTCCGGGACAGTTTTACGTTC.

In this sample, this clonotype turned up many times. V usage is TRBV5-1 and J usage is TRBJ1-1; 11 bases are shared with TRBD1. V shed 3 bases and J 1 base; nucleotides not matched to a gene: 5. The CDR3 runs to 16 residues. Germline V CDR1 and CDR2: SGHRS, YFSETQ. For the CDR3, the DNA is TGCGCCAGCAGCTGGACAGGGGGCGTTGAGAACACTGAAGCTTTCTTT. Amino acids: CASSWTGGVENTEAFF.

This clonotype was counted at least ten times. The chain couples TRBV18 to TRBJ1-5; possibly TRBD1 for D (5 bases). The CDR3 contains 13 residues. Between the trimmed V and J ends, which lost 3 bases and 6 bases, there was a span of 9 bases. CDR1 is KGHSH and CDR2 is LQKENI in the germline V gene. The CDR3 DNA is TGTGCCAGCTCACCTCAGGGACGTCAGCCCCAGCATTTT. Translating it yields CASSPQGRQPQHF.

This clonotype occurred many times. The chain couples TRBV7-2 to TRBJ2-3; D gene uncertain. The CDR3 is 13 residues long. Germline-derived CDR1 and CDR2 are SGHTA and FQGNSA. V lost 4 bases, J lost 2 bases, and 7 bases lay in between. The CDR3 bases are TGTGCCAGCAGCTCACCGAACACAGATACGCAGTATTTT. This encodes CASSSPNTDTQYF.

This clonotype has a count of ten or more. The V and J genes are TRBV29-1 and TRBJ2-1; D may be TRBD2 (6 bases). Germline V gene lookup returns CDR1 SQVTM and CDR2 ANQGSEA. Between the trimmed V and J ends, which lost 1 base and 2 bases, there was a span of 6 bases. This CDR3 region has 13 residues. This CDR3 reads CSVEGGTYNEQFF. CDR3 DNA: TGCAGCGTTGAAGGCGGGACCTACAATGAGCAGTTCTTC.

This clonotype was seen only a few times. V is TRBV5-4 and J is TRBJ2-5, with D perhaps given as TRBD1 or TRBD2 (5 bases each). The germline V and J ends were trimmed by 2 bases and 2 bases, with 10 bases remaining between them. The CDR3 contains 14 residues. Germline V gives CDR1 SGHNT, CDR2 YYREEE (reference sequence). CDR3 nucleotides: TGTGCCAGCAGCTTTGCCGGGACGCAAGAGACCCAGTACTTC. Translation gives CASSFAGTQETQYF.

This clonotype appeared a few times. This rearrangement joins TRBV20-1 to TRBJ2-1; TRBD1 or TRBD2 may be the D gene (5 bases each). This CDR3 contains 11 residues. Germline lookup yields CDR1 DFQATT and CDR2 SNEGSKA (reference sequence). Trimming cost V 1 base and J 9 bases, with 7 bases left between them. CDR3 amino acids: CSARGGGEQFF. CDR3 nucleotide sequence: TGCAGTGCTAGAGGTGGGGGTGAGCAGTTCTTC.

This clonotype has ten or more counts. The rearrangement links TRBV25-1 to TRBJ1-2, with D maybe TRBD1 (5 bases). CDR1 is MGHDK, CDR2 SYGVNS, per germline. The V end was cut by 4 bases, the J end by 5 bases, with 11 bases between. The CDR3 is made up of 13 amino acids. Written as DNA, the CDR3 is TGTGCCAGCAGTGCTGGGGACTGGTATGGCTACACCTTC. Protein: CASSAGDWYGYTF.

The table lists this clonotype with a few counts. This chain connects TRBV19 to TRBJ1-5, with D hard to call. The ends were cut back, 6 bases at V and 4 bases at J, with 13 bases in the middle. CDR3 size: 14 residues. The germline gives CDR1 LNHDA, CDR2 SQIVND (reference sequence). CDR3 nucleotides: TGTGCCAGTAGGGCAGCCGAACCTAATCAGCCCCAGCATTTT. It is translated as CASRAAEPNQPQHF.

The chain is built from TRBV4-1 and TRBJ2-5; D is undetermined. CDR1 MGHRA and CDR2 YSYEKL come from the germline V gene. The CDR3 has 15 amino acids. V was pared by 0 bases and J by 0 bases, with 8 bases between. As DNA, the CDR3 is TGCGCCAGCAGCCAAGAAATCTCGTACCAAGAGACCCAGTACTTC. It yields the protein CASSQEISYQETQYF.

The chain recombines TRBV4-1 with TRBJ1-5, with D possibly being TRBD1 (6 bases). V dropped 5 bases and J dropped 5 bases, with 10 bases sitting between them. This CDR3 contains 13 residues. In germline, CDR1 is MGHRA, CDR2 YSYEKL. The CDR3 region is CASSSGVYQPQHF. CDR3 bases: TGCGCCAGCAGCTCAGGGGTCTATCAGCCCCAGCATTTT.

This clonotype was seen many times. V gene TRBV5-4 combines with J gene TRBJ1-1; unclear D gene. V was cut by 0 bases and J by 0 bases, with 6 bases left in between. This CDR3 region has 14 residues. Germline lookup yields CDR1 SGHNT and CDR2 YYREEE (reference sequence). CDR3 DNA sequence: TGTGCCAGCAGCTTGGGGCTCCTGAACACTGAAGCTTTCTTT. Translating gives CASSLGLLNTEAFF.

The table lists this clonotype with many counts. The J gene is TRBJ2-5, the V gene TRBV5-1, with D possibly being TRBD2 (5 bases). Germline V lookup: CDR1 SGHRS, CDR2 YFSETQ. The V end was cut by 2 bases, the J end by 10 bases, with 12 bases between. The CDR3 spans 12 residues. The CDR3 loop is CASSFEAGDQYF. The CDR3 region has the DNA TGCGCCAGCAGCTTTGAGGCGGGTGACCAGTACTTC.

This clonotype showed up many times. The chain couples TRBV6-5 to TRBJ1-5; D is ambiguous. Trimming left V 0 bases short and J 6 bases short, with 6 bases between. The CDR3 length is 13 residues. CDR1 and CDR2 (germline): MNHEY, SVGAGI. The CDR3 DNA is TGTGCCAGCAGTTACTCGTGGCTTCAGCCCCAGCATTTT. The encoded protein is CASSYSWLQPQHF.

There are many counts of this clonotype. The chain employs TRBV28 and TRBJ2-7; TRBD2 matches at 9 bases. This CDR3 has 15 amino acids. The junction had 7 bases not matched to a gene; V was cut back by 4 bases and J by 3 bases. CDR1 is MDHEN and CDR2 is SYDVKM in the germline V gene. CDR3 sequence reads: CASSSPSGTLYEQYF. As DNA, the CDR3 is TGTGCCAGCAGTTCCCCTAGCGGGACCCTCTACGAGCAGTACTTC. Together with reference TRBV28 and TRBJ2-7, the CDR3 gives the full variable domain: DVKVTQSSRYLVKRTGEKVFLECVQDMDHENMFWYRQDPGLGLRLIYFSYDVKMKEKGDIPEGYSVSREKKERFSLILESASTNQTSMYLCASSSPSGTLYEQYFGPGTRLTVT.

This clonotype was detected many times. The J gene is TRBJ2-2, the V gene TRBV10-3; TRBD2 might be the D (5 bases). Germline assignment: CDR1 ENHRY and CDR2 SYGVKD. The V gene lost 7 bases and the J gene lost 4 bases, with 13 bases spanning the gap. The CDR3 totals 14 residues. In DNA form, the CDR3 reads TGTGCCATCACAGGCACTGAGGGCACCGGGGAGCTGTTTTTT. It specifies CAITGTEGTGELFF.

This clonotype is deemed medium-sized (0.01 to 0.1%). The CDR3 bases are TGTGCCAGCAGTACAACAGGGACAAGGTTCTTC. Translating it yields CASSTTGTRFF. The rearrangement links TRBV28 to TRBJ2-1; tentatively, D is TRBD1 (6 bases). Per the germline V gene, CDR1 is MDHEN and CDR2 is SYDVKM. The CDR3 spans 11 residues. V lost 5 bases and J lost 15, with 14 bases in between.

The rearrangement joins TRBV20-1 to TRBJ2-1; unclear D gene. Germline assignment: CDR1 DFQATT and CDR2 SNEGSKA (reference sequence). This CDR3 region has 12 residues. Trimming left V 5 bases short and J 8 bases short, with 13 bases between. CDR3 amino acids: CSAAHFSDEQFF. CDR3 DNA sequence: TGCAGTGCTGCCCATTTTTCGGATGAGCAGTTCTTC.

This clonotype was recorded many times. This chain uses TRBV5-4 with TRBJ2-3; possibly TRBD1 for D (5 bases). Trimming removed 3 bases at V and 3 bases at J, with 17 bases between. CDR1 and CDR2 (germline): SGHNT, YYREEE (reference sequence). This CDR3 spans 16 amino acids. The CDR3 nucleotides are TGTGCCAGCAGCTATTTAGGCCAGGGTCCGACAGATACGCAGTATTTT. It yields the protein CASSYLGQGPTDTQYF. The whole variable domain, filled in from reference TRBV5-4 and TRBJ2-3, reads ETGVTQSPTHLIKTRGQQVTLRCSSQSGHNTVSWYQQALGQGPQFIFQYYREEENGRGNFPPRFSGLQFPNYSSELNVNALELDDSALYLCASSYLGQGPTDTQYFGPGTRLTVL.